Listed below are T cell receptor beta chains from one sample, sequenced in a study of T and B cells in COVID-19 patients. TCRdb re-analysed the multiplex PCR reads in MiXCR, keeping a single row per CDR3 protein. The data hold about 7,200 distinct CDR3 sequences, with approximately 32% observed a single time. Sequencing was done on a sample of blood. Receptor source: a human donor who had recovered from COVID-19. The CDR3 runs from the conserved cysteine through the conserved F or W. D genes are given only for firm matches. Clone size appears in some rows only: once, few, many, or a class for an expanded clone.

V: TRBV6-5; J: TRBJ1-6; D: NA; size: medium-sized; DNA: TGTGCCAGCAGTCGGTGGGGGGTGGACAATTCACCCCTCCACTTT; CDR3: CASSRWGVDNSPLHF
V: TRBV24-1; J: TRBJ2-3; D: TRBD1; size: NA; DNA: TGTGCCACCAGTGATACAGGGGGCACCAGCACAGATACGCAGTATTTT; CDR3: CATSDTGGTSTDTQYF
V: TRBV5-5; J: TRBJ2-2; D: NA; size: NA; DNA: TGTGCCAGCACCCACTACAACACCGGGGAGCTGTTTTTT; CDR3: CASTHYNTGELFF
V: TRBV5-1; J: TRBJ1-4; D: TRBD1; size: NA; DNA: TGCGCCAGCAGCTCGCCTGACAGGGGAATGGTAAAAAAACTGTTTTTT; CDR3: CASSSPDRGMVKKLFF
V: TRBV27; J: TRBJ1-2; D: NA; size: few; DNA: TGTGCCAGCAGTTTAGCCGCTGGCTATGGCTACACCTTC; CDR3: CASSLAAGYGYTF
V: TRBV12-3/TRBV12-4; J: TRBJ2-7; D: TRBD1; size: NA; DNA: TGTGCCACAGGGGGCCCCGCGGGGTCCTACGAGCAGTACTTC; CDR3: CATGGPAGSYEQYF
V: TRBV20-1; J: TRBJ1-4; D: NA; size: NA; DNA: TGCAGTGCTAGAGGGGACACCCAGCCGAAACTGTTTTTT; CDR3: CSARGDTQPKLFF
V: TRBV7-2; J: TRBJ2-2; D: TRBD1; size: NA; DNA: TGTGCCAGCGCTGGTTGGGCGGACAGGGGGCAGAGCGGGGAGCTGTTTTTT; CDR3: CASAGWADRGQSGELFF
V: TRBV6-5; J: TRBJ2-5; D: NA; size: few; DNA: TGTGCCAGCAGTTACAGGGGCCAAGAGACCCAGTACTTC; CDR3: CASSYRGQETQYF
V: TRBV5-4; J: TRBJ2-5; D: NA; size: few; DNA: TGTGCCAGCAGCCAGGGGGGGGGCCTGCGAGAGACCCAGTACTTC; CDR3: CASSQGGGLRETQYF
V: TRBV19; J: TRBJ2-1; D: NA; size: medium-sized; DNA: TGTGCCAGTAGAGGACCACCCTACAATGAGCAGTTCTTC; CDR3: CASRGPPYNEQFF
V: TRBV5-4; J: TRBJ2-2; D: NA; size: few; DNA: TGTGCCAGCAGCAACGGACAAAAGAGGGGAACCGGGGAGCTGTTTTTT; CDR3: CASSNGQKRGTGELFF
V: TRBV12-3/TRBV12-4; J: TRBJ1-5; D: NA; size: once; DNA: TGTGCCAGCAGTTTCCTGACAATAACGGGGGTTTATAGCAATCAGCCCCAGCATTTT; CDR3: CASSFLTITGVYSNQPQHF
V: TRBV6-6; J: TRBJ2-7; D: NA; size: medium-sized; DNA: TGTGCCAGCACCCCTAAAGACAAGTCCTACGAGCAGTACTTC; CDR3: CASTPKDKSYEQYF
V: TRBV27; J: TRBJ2-6; D: NA; size: medium-sized; DNA: TGTGCCAGCAGTTCGATATGGGATTCTGGGGCCAACGTCCTGACTTTC; CDR3: CASSSIWDSGANVLTF
V: TRBV29-1; J: TRBJ2-5; D: TRBD1; size: medium-sized; DNA: TGCAGCGTGGTACAGGGGGCGCGAGAGACCCAGTACTTC; CDR3: CSVVQGARETQYF
V: TRBV6-4; J: TRBJ2-3; D: NA; size: NA; DNA: TGTGCCAGCAGTGACTCCCCGAATAGAGGGACAGATACGCAGTATTTT; CDR3: CASSDSPNRGTDTQYF
V: TRBV19; J: TRBJ1-4; D: TRBD1; size: medium-sized; DNA: TGTGCCAGTAGTATAACGCCGGGACAGCCTAATGAAAAACTGTTTTTT; CDR3: CASSITPGQPNEKLFF
V: TRBV11-1; J: TRBJ1-5; D: NA; size: NA; DNA: TGTGCCAGCAGCCTGGACGGGCAAAGTCAGCCCCAGCATTTT; CDR3: CASSLDGQSQPQHF
V: TRBV6-5; J: TRBJ2-5; D: NA; size: NA; DNA: TGTGCCTCCGCTCTAGGAAGGGGAGGAGAGACCCAGTACTTC; CDR3: CASALGRGGETQYF
V: TRBV29-1; J: TRBJ2-3; D: NA; size: medium-sized; DNA: TGCAGCGCTCAAAGGGGCGATACGCAGTATTTT; CDR3: CSAQRGDTQYF
V: TRBV12-3/TRBV12-4; J: TRBJ1-3; D: NA; size: NA; DNA: TGTGCCAGCAGTAAAAGACAGATACTCTCTGGAAACACCATATATTTT; CDR3: CASSKRQILSGNTIYF